What follows is one T cell receptor beta chain and its context. This record comes from a study of blood T cell repertoires in COVID-19. Study overall: Samples taken during acute and convalescent COVID-19 were collected in the United States, Italy and Spain. Sample material is recorded as cDNA or gDNA derived from T cells, B-cell-depleted T cells, or PBMCs.

Measured with immunoSEQ multiplex PCR; TCRdb has only the in-frame clones, and not every one. The sample has about 250,000 clones, 86% seen once. Germline V lookup: CDR1 LNHDA, CDR2 SQIVND (reference sequence). The CDR3 covers 15 residues. V lost 7 bases to trimming and J lost 5 bases, with 17 bases between them. The source is a woman over 75 with COVID-19, enrolled during active disease. The chain uses TRBV19 and TRBJ2-2; perhaps TRBD1 as D (6 bases). The sequencing input was peripheral blood. The CDR3 sequence is CASNKGLGTTGELFF. DNA of the CDR3: TGTGCCAGTAACAAGGGCCTGGGGACAACCGGGGAGCTGTTTTTT.